A selection of T cell receptor beta chains follows, all from one sample in a study of blood T cell repertoires in COVID-19. TCRdb keeps only in-frame clones here, not all; method: immunoSEQ multiplex PCR. Of about 250,000 clones listed, about 80% were seen once; the top ten hold nearly 9%. The sequenced sample was peripheral blood. The receptors were sampled from a man older than 75 with acute or convalescent COVID-19. Each CDR3 is given with its conserved first and last residue. D genes are given only for firm matches. Clone sizes are given selectively: once, few, many, or a class where the clone is expanded.

v_gene,d_gene,abundance,j_gene,CDR3aa,CDR3nt
TRBV12-5,TRBD1,.,TRBJ1-5,CASGLSSGQINQPQHF,TGTGCTAGTGGTTTGTCTTCGGGACAGATCAATCAGCCCCAGCATTTT
TRBV7-2,.,few,TRBJ1-1,CASSFRRVTEAFF,TGTGCCAGCAGCTTCCGCAGGGTCACTGAAGCTTTCTTT
TRBV30,TRBD2,.,TRBJ2-3,CAYLLAGANTQYF,TGTGCCTACTTACTAGCGGGAGCTAATACGCAGTATTTT
TRBV2,TRBD1,.,TRBJ2-7,CASSAGQGAGEQYF,TGTGCCAGCAGTGCGGGACAGGGGGCGGGCGAGCAGTACTTC
TRBV4-2,.,.,TRBJ2-5,CASSQEIVYLQGPPETQYF,TGTGCCAGCAGCCAAGAAATTGTTTACCTCCAGGGCCCCCCAGAGACCCAGTACTTC
TRBV11-2,TRBD1,few,TRBJ1-3,CASSVDRGNTIYF,TGTGCCAGCAGCGTCGACAGGGGGAACACCATATATTTT
TRBV6-5,TRBD1,.,TRBJ1-1,CASSPTGDTEAFF,TGTGCCAGCAGTCCCACAGGGGACACTGAAGCTTTCTTT
TRBV10-3,TRBD1,.,TRBJ2-7,CAISESQGQSYEQYF,TGTGCCATCAGTGAGTCACAGGGGCAAAGCTACGAGCAGTACTTC
TRBV6-5,.,.,TRBJ1-1,CASARPGEAFF,TGTGCCAGCGCCCGACCGGGGGAAGCTTTCTTT
TRBV24-1,.,few,TRBJ1-2,CATSTGTNYGYTF,TGTGCCACCAGCACAGGAACTAACTATGGCTACACCTTC
TRBV9,.,.,TRBJ2-7,CASSVAHRPQDEQYF,TGTGCCAGCAGCGTAGCTCACCGACCCCAGGACGAGCAGTACTTC
TRBV4-1,.,.,TRBJ2-7,CASSQEPGHGAYEQYF,TGCGCCAGCAGCCAAGAACCGGGACATGGGGCCTACGAGCAGTACTTC
TRBV6-1,TRBD1,.,TRBJ2-7,CASSEGTGRREQYF,TGTGCCAGCAGTGAGGGGACAGGGCGCCGCGAGCAGTACTTC
TRBV5-1,.,.,TRBJ2-7,CASSEGPSYEQYF,TGCGCCAGCAGCGAGGGTCCCTCCTACGAGCAGTACTTC
TRBV27,TRBD1,once,TRBJ2-4,CASSLSRGQGAKNIQYF,TGTGCCAGCAGTTTATCTCGGGGACAGGGGGCCAAAAACATTCAGTACTTC
TRBV2,TRBD1,.,TRBJ1-6,CASSGTGAYSPLHF,TGTGCCAGCAGTGGGACAGGGGCTTATTCACCCCTCCACTTT
TRBV7-2,.,.,TRBJ2-2,CAIPHLIARVNTGELFF,TGTGCCATCCCACATCTCATAGCCCGAGTAAACACCGGGGAGCTGTTTTTT
TRBV24-1,TRBD1,.,TRBJ2-7,CATSESGTGGFYEQYF,TGTGCCACCAGTGAATCGGGGACAGGGGGCTTCTACGAGCAGTACTTC
TRBV18,.,.,TRBJ1-1,CASSFPGGIGGTEAFF,TGTGCCAGCTCATTTCCAGGCGGAATCGGGGGGACTGAAGCTTTCTTT
TRBV6-5,TRBD1,.,TRBJ1-6,CASNTRTGLNSPLHF,TGTGCCAGCAATACACGGACAGGGTTAAATTCACCCCTCCACTTT
TRBV6-1,.,.,TRBJ1-1,CASSEPMNTEAFF,TGTGCCAGCAGTGAACCCATGAACACTGAAGCTTTCTTT
TRBV3-1/TRBV3-2,.,.,TRBJ1-5,CASSHAPSSGRNQPQHF,TGTGCCAGCAGTCACGCCCCCTCGTCAGGTCGTAATCAGCCCCAGCATTTT
TRBV6-5,.,.,TRBJ1-2,CASSYYYGANYGYTF,TGTGCCAGCAGTTACTACTACGGAGCTAACTATGGCTACACCTTC
TRBV6-5,TRBD1,.,TRBJ2-7,CASSYSWTGPYEQYF,TGTGCCAGCAGTTACTCGTGGACAGGACCCTACGAGCAGTACTTC
TRBV12-3/TRBV12-4,.,.,TRBJ2-7,CASSLGFLREQYF,TGTGCCAGCAGTCTCGGCTTCTTGAGGGAGCAGTACTTC
TRBV6-5,.,.,TRBJ2-1,CASVLGGFVIDEQFF,TGTGCCAGCGTTCTTGGGGGGTTCGTTATCGATGAGCAGTTCTTC
TRBV25-1,TRBD1,.,TRBJ1-5,CASSESSGTGAVQPQHF,TGTGCCAGCAGTGAGTCCTCCGGGACAGGGGCGGTTCAGCCCCAGCATTTT
TRBV5-1,TRBD2,.,TRBJ2-1,CASSVEAGDRYNEQFF,TGCGCCAGCAGCGTCGAAGCGGGAGACCGTTACAATGAGCAGTTCTTC
TRBV2,TRBD1,.,TRBJ2-5,CASSPGTGPQETQYF,TGTGCCAGCAGTCCCGGGACAGGGCCCCAAGAGACCCAGTACTTC
TRBV5-1,.,.,TRBJ2-1,CASSLISGGFLGNEQFF,TGCGCCAGCAGCTTGATCTCCGGGGGATTTTTAGGCAATGAGCAGTTCTTC
TRBV7-2,.,.,TRBJ2-7,CASSPRLDLAYEQYF,TGTGCCAGCAGCCCGCGACTAGACTTGGCCTACGAGCAGTACTTC
TRBV4-1,.,few,TRBJ1-5,CASSQGDMINQPQHF,TGCGCCAGCAGCCAAGGGGACATGATCAATCAGCCCCAGCATTTT
TRBV10-1,TRBD1,.,TRBJ2-2,CASDRIRTGGKISGELFF,TGCGCCAGCGACAGGATCAGGACAGGGGGCAAAATTTCGGGGGAGCTGTTTTTT
TRBV3-1/TRBV3-2,TRBD1,.,TRBJ2-7,CASRRTGGRSYEQYF,TGTGCCAGCCGGAGGACAGGGGGCAGATCCTACGAGCAGTACTTC
TRBV19,TRBD1,.,TRBJ1-6,CASRSLGTGDNSPLHF,TGTGCCAGTAGATCTCTCGGGACAGGGGATAATTCACCCCTCCACTTT
TRBV7-3,TRBD1,few,TRBJ1-1,CASSLTGGEYTEAFF,TGTGCCAGCAGCTTGACAGGGGGCGAATACACTGAAGCTTTCTTT
TRBV28,TRBD1,.,TRBJ2-1,CASSPTGGAGRNEQFF,TGTGCCAGCAGTCCAACAGGGGGCGCGGGGCGCAATGAGCAGTTCTTC
TRBV11-3,TRBD1,.,TRBJ2-3,CASSRGTGIGEDTQYF,TGTGCCAGCAGCCGCGGGACAGGCATCGGGGAAGATACGCAGTATTTT
TRBV5-1,.,.,TRBJ2-7,CASSSGSGEYEQYF,TGCGCCAGCAGCTCGGGGTCCGGGGAATACGAGCAGTACTTC
TRBV11-1,TRBD1,.,TRBJ1-4,CASSSRDRREKLFF,TGTGCCAGCAGCTCACGGGACAGGAGAGAAAAACTGTTTTTT
TRBV27,TRBD2,.,TRBJ2-1,CASRQGLAGANEQFF,TGTGCCAGCCGACAGGGACTAGCGGGGGCTAATGAGCAGTTCTTC
TRBV5-4,.,.,TRBJ1-2,CASSLGALSEANYGYTF,TGTGCCAGCAGCTTGGGGGCCCTCTCAGAAGCTAACTATGGCTACACCTTC
TRBV5-1,.,once,TRBJ1-5,CASSPTGPSNQPQHF,TGCGCCAGCAGCCCCACAGGACCCAGCAATCAGCCCCAGCATTTT
TRBV6-5,.,.,TRBJ1-6,CASSPQGGDNSPLHF,TGTGCCAGCAGCCCACAGGGAGGGGATAATTCACCCCTCCACTTT
TRBV27,TRBD2,.,TRBJ2-1,CASSALGVAGGSYNEQFF,TGTGCCAGCAGCGCTCTAGGGGTAGCGGGAGGCTCCTACAATGAGCAGTTCTTC
TRBV10-3,.,.,TRBJ1-5,CAISETGSSLLPREPQHF,TGTGCCATCAGTGAGACAGGGTCTAGTCTCTTACCCAGAGAGCCCCAGCATTTT
TRBV28,TRBD1,.,TRBJ1-1,CASTGQGAETEAFF,TGTGCCAGCACGGGACAGGGGGCGGAAACTGAAGCTTTCTTT
TRBV5-1,TRBD1,.,TRBJ2-7,CASSSRTGPGEQYF,TGCGCCAGCAGTTCACGGACAGGTCCTGGGGAGCAGTACTTC
TRBV5-4,TRBD2,.,TRBJ2-3,CASSLEGGRLTDTQYF,TGTGCCAGCAGCTTGGAGGGCGGGAGACTCACAGATACGCAGTATTTT
TRBV7-9,TRBD1,.,TRBJ1-4,CASSAPGQGAQKLFF,TGTGCCAGCAGCGCCCCGGGACAGGGGGCCCAAAAACTGTTTTTT
TRBV12-2,.,.,TRBJ2-1,CALHPYGNYNEQFF,TGTGCTTTACACCCGTACGGGAACTACAATGAGCAGTTCTTC
TRBV9,TRBD1,.,TRBJ1-3,CASSNYRGQGNTIYF,TGTGCCAGCAGCAATTACAGGGGGCAAGGAAACACCATATATTTT
TRBV4-2,TRBD2,.,TRBJ2-5,CASSLLGLAGRETQYF,TGTGCCAGCAGCCTCTTGGGACTAGCGGGCCGAGAGACCCAGTACTTC
TRBV5-4,TRBD1,.,TRBJ2-7,CASRPGQGTNYEQYF,TGTGCCAGCAGACCCGGACAGGGGACTAATTACGAGCAGTACTTC
TRBV27,TRBD1,.,TRBJ1-4,CASSLRDRGYEKLFF,TGTGCCAGCAGTCTCCGGGACAGGGGGTATGAAAAACTGTTTTTT
TRBV2,TRBD1,.,TRBJ2-5,CASRRQGARQETQYF,TGTGCCAGCAGGCGACAGGGGGCACGGCAAGAGACCCAGTACTTC
TRBV6-5,.,.,TRBJ2-1,CASVAVGEQFF,TGTGCCAGCGTCGCGGTCGGTGAGCAGTTCTTC
TRBV21-1,.,.,TRBJ2-1,CASSKEGDGLAGQVSSYNEQFF,TGTGCCAGCAGCAAAGAGGGAGACGGACTAGCGGGACAGGTGAGCTCCTACAATGAGCAGTTCTTC
TRBV7-2,.,.,TRBJ2-2,CASSLATFNTGELFF,TGTGCCAGCAGCTTAGCTACATTTAACACCGGGGAGCTGTTTTTT